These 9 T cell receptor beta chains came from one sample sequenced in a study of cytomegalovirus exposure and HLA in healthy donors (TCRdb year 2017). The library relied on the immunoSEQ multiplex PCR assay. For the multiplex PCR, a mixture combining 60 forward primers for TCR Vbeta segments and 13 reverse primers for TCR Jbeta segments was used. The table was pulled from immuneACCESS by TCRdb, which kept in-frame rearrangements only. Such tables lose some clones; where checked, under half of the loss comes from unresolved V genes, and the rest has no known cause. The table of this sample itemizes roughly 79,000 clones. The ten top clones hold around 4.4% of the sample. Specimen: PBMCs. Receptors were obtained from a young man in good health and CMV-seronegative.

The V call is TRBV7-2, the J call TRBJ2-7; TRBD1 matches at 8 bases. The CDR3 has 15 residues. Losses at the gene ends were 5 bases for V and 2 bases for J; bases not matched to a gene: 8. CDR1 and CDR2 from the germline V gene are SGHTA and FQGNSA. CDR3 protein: CASSPGWTGTYEQYF. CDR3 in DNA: TGTGCCAGCAGCCCTGGGTGGACAGGGACCTACGAGCAGTACTTC.

CDR3: CASSLTGNTEAFF. The DNA of the CDR3 is TGTGCCAGCAGCCTGACAGGGAACACTGAAGCTTTCTTT. The chain combines TRBV7-3 with TRBJ1-1, with D possibly TRBD1 on 6 matching bases. V shed 5 bases and J shed 1 base, with 8 bases lying between them. The CDR3 spans 13 residues. Per germline, CDR1 SGHTA and CDR2 FQGTGA.

CDR3 bases: TGTGCCAGCAGCGTAAGAGGGAAAAGCGGGGGGGCCGGCAATGAGCAGTTCTTC. Protein: CASSVRGKSGGAGNEQFF. The chain is built from TRBV9 and TRBJ2-1; TRBD2 agrees at 10 bases. The CDR3 runs 18 residues. Germline V gene lookup returns CDR1 SGDLS and CDR2 YYNGEE. Losses at the gene ends were 1 base for V and 6 bases for J; bases not matched to a gene: 13.

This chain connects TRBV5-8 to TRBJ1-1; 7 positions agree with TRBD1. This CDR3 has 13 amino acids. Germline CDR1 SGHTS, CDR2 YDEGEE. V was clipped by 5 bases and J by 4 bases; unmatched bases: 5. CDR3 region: CASRRTGATEAFF. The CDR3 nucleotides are TGTGCCAGCAGGCGAACAGGGGCCACTGAAGCTTTCTTT.

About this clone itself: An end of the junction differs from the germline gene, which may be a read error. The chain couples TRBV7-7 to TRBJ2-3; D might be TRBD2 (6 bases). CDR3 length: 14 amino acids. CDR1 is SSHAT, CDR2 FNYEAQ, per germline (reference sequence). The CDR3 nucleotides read TGTGCTAGCAGCTCTGGACTATCCACAGATACGCAGTATTTT. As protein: CASSSGLSTDTQYF.

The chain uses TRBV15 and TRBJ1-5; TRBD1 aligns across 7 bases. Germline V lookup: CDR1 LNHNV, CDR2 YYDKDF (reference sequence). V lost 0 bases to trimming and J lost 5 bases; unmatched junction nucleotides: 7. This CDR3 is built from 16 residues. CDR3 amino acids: CATSRDQGGRDQPQHF. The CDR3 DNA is TGTGCCACCAGCAGAGATCAGGGGGGAAGGGATCAGCCCCAGCATTTT.

CDR3 sequence reads: CAWSVTGRYGYTF. The CDR3 DNA sequence: TGTGCCTGGAGTGTAACAGGACGGTATGGCTACACCTTC. V and J are TRBV30 and TRBJ1-2, with D tentatively TRBD1 (5 bases). The CDR3 has 13 amino acids. Trimming stripped 0 bases from V and 5 bases from J, with 10 bases between. Germline values: CDR1 GTSNPN, CDR2 SVGIG (reference sequence). Complete variable domain (other parts from reference TRBV30 and TRBJ1-2): SQTIHQWPATLVQPVGSPLSLECTVEGTSNPNLYWYRQAAGRGLQLLFYSVGIGQISSEVPQNLSASRPQDRQFILSSKKLLLSDSGFYLCAWSVTGRYGYTFGSGTRLTVV.

The CDR3 DNA is TGTGCCAGCAGACAAAGGGCAGGGGGGTTATTTGGCACTGAAGCTTTCTTT. Translated, it gives CASRQRAGGLFGTEAFF. The V and J genes are TRBV7-9 and TRBJ1-1, with TRBD1 identical over 7 bases. This CDR3 contains 17 residues. The germline gives CDR1 SEHNR, CDR2 FQNEAQ (reference sequence). The ends lost 6 bases at V and 4 bases at J; junction bases unmatched: 17. Filled out from reference TRBV7-9 and TRBJ1-1, the complete variable domain reads DTGVSQNPRHKITKRGQNVTFRCDPISEHNRLYWYRQTLGQGPEFLTYFQNEAQLEKSRLLSDRFSAERPKGSFSTLEIQRTEQGDSAMYLCASRQRAGGLFGTEAFFGQGTRLTVV.

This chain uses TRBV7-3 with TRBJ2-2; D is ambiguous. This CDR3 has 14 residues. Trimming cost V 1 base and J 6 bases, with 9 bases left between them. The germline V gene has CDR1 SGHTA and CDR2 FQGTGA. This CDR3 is CASSLKAAAGELFF. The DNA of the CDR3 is TGTGCCAGCAGCTTAAAAGCTGCGGCCGGGGAGCTGTTTTTT.